These 14 T cell receptor beta chains originate from one sample sequenced in a study of identical twins. TCRdb reprocessed the 5' RACE reads via MiXCR and lists one record per CDR3 protein. The sample lists approximately 1.8 million distinct CDR3 sequences; roughly a third were seen once. Sequenced input: cord blood. The source is a newborn girl in good health.

The chain employs TRBV10-3 and TRBJ2-5, with D uncertain. The J call is in doubt because the DNA end fits TRBJ2-7 better. The CDR3 contains 14 residues. Germline CDR1 and CDR2: ENHRY and SYGVKD. CDR3 bases: TGTGCCATCAGTGATGAACAGCCAAACTACGAGCAGTACTTC. This codes for CAISDEQPNYEQYF.

This clonotype was picked up many times. The CDR3 loop is CASSSRRWGTQYF. CDR3 DNA: TGTGCCAGCAGCTCTCGGAGGTGGGGTACGCAGTATTTT. V gene TRBV12-3 or TRBV12-4 combines with J gene TRBJ2-3; D possibly corresponds to TRBD2 (5 bases). The CDR3 is 13 residues long. V was clipped by 6 bases and J by 8 bases, with 15 bases between them.

This clonotype was seen only once. V gene TRBV7-2 combines with J gene TRBJ2-6, with 8 bases that match TRBD2. CDR1 and CDR2 (germline): SGHTA, FQGNSA. The ends lost 5 bases at V and 0 bases at J; junction bases unmatched: 9. This CDR3 has 18 amino acids. The CDR3 protein is CASSVFPGTSSGANVLTF. The CDR3 bases are TGTGCCAGCAGCGTATTTCCCGGGACTAGCTCTGGGGCCAACGTCCTGACTTTC.

In this sample, this clonotype turned up a few times. The chain couples TRBV5-1 to TRBJ2-2, with D unclear. The CDR3 runs 14 residues. The germline CDR1 and CDR2 sequences are SGHRS and YFSETQ. V lost 4 bases to trimming and J lost 6 bases, with 13 bases between them. CDR3 amino acids: CASSRSRGAGELFF. Here the CDR3 DNA reads TGCGCCAGCAGCCGGTCGCGAGGCGCCGGGGAGCTGTTTTTT.

The V gene is TRBV10-3, the J gene TRBJ2-3; 12 nucleotides match TRBD2. V lost 6 bases to trimming and J lost 3 bases; unmatched junction nucleotides: 10. This CDR3 region has 17 residues. In germline, CDR1 is ENHRY, CDR2 SYGVKD. The CDR3 nucleotides are TGTGCCATCAGGACTAGCGGGAGTGTGGGTGCAACAGATACGCAGTATTTT. Protein sequence: CAIRTSGSVGATDTQYF.

This clonotype was seen many times. CDR3: CASSSVSWYEQYF. In DNA, the CDR3 is TGTGCCAGCAGCTCCGTTAGTTGGTACGAGCAGTACTTC. This rearrangement joins TRBV7-9 to TRBJ2-7; D gene uncertain. The CDR3 totals 13 residues. The germline V gene encodes CDR1 SEHNR and CDR2 FQNEAQ (reference sequence). V was clipped by 4 bases and J by 4 bases, with 11 bases between them.

The chain employs TRBV7-2 and TRBJ2-7, with 8 nucleotides matching TRBD2. The V gene end was trimmed by 8 bases and the J gene end by 7 bases; junction bases not matched to a gene: 10. The CDR3 spans 13 residues. CDR1 and CDR2 from the germline V gene are SGHTA and FQGNSA. Written as DNA, the CDR3 is TGTGCCAGCGTAATTAGCGGGGTCAATGAGCAGTACTTC. Encoded protein: CASVISGVNEQYF. Filled out from reference TRBV7-2 and TRBJ2-7, the complete variable domain reads GAGVSQSPSNKVTEKGKDVELRCDPISGHTALYWYRQSLGQGLEFLIYFQGNSAPDKSGLPSDRFSAERTGGSVSTLTIQRTQQEDSAVYLCASVISGVNEQYFGPGTRLTVT.

This chain uses TRBV7-2 with TRBJ2-2; D is uncertain. This CDR3 contains 17 residues. The V gene lost 5 bases and the J gene lost 6 bases, with 22 bases spanning the gap. Per germline, CDR1 SGHTA and CDR2 FQGNSA. CDR3 in amino acids: CASSLLQVLRTPGELFF. CDR3 sequence (DNA): TGTGCCAGCAGCCTGCTCCAGGTTCTTAGGACGCCCGGGGAGCTGTTTTTT.

This clonotype was seen a few times. This rearrangement joins TRBV7-2 to TRBJ1-2, with D hard to call. CDR1 is SGHTA and CDR2 is FQGNSA in the germline V gene. V lost 7 bases and J 0 bases, leaving 15 bases between the germline ends. CDR3 length equals 15 residues. The CDR3 DNA is TGTGCCAGCAAGTTGCGTCTGGAAGCTAACTATGGCTACACCTTC. This translates into CASKLRLEANYGYTF.

About this clonotype: Lacking the conserved final phenylalanine or tryptophan, this CDR3 likely reflects a read error. The rearrangement joins TRBV27 to TRBJ2-1; 8 bases match TRBD2. Germline values: CDR1 MNHEY, CDR2 SMNVEV (reference sequence). The CDR3 spans 15 residues. The J segment lost 9 bases and the V segment lost 5 bases, leaving 12 bases of the junction unmatched. Here the CDR3 DNA reads TGTGCCAGCAGTGTAATAGCGGGGTCAACGGGTGAGCAGTTCTGC. This sequence encodes CASSVIAGSTGEQFC.

This clonotype was picked up a small number of times. CDR3 sequence: CASSYKGGGYEQYF. CDR3 bases: TGTGCCAGCAGTTACAAAGGGGGCGGGTACGAGCAGTACTTC. V gene TRBV6-5 combines with J gene TRBJ2-7, with 7 nucleotides matching TRBD1. The CDR3 is made up of 14 amino acids. Germline-derived CDR1 and CDR2 are MNHEY and SVGAGI. V dropped 2 bases and J dropped 4; count of bases not matched to a gene: 5.

This clonotype was observed many times. CDR3 nucleotide sequence: TGTGCCAGCAGCGTAGTCAGGAGGGGCACAGATACGCAGTATTTT. Its protein product is CASSVVRRGTDTQYF. The chain carries TRBV9 and TRBJ2-3; D might be TRBD2 (6 bases). The CDR3 contains 15 residues. The germline V gene encodes CDR1 SGDLS and CDR2 YYNGEE. V lost 0 bases to trimming and J lost 1 base, with 9 bases between them.

V gene TRBV24-1 combines with J gene TRBJ2-7, with 9 bases identical to TRBD2. Trimming cost V 3 bases and J 7 bases; bases outside gene matches: 9. CDR1 is KGHDR and CDR2 is SFDVKD in the germline V gene. The CDR3 sequence is 15 residues long. The chain's CDR3 is CATSDRGGAYNEQYF. For the CDR3, the DNA is TGTGCCACCAGTGATCGCGGGGGGGCCTACAATGAGCAGTACTTC.

This clonotype was picked up a small number of times. The V and J genes are TRBV2 and TRBJ2-1, with TRBD2 matching 12 bases. The V segment lost 5 bases and the J segment 7 bases; nucleotides outside the gene matches: 6. The germline gives CDR1 SNHLY, CDR2 FYNNEI. The CDR3 length is 15 residues. The CDR3 nucleotides are TGTGCCAGCAGTAGACTAGCGGGAGTCAGGAATGAGCAGTTCTTC. Amino acids: CASSRLAGVRNEQFF.